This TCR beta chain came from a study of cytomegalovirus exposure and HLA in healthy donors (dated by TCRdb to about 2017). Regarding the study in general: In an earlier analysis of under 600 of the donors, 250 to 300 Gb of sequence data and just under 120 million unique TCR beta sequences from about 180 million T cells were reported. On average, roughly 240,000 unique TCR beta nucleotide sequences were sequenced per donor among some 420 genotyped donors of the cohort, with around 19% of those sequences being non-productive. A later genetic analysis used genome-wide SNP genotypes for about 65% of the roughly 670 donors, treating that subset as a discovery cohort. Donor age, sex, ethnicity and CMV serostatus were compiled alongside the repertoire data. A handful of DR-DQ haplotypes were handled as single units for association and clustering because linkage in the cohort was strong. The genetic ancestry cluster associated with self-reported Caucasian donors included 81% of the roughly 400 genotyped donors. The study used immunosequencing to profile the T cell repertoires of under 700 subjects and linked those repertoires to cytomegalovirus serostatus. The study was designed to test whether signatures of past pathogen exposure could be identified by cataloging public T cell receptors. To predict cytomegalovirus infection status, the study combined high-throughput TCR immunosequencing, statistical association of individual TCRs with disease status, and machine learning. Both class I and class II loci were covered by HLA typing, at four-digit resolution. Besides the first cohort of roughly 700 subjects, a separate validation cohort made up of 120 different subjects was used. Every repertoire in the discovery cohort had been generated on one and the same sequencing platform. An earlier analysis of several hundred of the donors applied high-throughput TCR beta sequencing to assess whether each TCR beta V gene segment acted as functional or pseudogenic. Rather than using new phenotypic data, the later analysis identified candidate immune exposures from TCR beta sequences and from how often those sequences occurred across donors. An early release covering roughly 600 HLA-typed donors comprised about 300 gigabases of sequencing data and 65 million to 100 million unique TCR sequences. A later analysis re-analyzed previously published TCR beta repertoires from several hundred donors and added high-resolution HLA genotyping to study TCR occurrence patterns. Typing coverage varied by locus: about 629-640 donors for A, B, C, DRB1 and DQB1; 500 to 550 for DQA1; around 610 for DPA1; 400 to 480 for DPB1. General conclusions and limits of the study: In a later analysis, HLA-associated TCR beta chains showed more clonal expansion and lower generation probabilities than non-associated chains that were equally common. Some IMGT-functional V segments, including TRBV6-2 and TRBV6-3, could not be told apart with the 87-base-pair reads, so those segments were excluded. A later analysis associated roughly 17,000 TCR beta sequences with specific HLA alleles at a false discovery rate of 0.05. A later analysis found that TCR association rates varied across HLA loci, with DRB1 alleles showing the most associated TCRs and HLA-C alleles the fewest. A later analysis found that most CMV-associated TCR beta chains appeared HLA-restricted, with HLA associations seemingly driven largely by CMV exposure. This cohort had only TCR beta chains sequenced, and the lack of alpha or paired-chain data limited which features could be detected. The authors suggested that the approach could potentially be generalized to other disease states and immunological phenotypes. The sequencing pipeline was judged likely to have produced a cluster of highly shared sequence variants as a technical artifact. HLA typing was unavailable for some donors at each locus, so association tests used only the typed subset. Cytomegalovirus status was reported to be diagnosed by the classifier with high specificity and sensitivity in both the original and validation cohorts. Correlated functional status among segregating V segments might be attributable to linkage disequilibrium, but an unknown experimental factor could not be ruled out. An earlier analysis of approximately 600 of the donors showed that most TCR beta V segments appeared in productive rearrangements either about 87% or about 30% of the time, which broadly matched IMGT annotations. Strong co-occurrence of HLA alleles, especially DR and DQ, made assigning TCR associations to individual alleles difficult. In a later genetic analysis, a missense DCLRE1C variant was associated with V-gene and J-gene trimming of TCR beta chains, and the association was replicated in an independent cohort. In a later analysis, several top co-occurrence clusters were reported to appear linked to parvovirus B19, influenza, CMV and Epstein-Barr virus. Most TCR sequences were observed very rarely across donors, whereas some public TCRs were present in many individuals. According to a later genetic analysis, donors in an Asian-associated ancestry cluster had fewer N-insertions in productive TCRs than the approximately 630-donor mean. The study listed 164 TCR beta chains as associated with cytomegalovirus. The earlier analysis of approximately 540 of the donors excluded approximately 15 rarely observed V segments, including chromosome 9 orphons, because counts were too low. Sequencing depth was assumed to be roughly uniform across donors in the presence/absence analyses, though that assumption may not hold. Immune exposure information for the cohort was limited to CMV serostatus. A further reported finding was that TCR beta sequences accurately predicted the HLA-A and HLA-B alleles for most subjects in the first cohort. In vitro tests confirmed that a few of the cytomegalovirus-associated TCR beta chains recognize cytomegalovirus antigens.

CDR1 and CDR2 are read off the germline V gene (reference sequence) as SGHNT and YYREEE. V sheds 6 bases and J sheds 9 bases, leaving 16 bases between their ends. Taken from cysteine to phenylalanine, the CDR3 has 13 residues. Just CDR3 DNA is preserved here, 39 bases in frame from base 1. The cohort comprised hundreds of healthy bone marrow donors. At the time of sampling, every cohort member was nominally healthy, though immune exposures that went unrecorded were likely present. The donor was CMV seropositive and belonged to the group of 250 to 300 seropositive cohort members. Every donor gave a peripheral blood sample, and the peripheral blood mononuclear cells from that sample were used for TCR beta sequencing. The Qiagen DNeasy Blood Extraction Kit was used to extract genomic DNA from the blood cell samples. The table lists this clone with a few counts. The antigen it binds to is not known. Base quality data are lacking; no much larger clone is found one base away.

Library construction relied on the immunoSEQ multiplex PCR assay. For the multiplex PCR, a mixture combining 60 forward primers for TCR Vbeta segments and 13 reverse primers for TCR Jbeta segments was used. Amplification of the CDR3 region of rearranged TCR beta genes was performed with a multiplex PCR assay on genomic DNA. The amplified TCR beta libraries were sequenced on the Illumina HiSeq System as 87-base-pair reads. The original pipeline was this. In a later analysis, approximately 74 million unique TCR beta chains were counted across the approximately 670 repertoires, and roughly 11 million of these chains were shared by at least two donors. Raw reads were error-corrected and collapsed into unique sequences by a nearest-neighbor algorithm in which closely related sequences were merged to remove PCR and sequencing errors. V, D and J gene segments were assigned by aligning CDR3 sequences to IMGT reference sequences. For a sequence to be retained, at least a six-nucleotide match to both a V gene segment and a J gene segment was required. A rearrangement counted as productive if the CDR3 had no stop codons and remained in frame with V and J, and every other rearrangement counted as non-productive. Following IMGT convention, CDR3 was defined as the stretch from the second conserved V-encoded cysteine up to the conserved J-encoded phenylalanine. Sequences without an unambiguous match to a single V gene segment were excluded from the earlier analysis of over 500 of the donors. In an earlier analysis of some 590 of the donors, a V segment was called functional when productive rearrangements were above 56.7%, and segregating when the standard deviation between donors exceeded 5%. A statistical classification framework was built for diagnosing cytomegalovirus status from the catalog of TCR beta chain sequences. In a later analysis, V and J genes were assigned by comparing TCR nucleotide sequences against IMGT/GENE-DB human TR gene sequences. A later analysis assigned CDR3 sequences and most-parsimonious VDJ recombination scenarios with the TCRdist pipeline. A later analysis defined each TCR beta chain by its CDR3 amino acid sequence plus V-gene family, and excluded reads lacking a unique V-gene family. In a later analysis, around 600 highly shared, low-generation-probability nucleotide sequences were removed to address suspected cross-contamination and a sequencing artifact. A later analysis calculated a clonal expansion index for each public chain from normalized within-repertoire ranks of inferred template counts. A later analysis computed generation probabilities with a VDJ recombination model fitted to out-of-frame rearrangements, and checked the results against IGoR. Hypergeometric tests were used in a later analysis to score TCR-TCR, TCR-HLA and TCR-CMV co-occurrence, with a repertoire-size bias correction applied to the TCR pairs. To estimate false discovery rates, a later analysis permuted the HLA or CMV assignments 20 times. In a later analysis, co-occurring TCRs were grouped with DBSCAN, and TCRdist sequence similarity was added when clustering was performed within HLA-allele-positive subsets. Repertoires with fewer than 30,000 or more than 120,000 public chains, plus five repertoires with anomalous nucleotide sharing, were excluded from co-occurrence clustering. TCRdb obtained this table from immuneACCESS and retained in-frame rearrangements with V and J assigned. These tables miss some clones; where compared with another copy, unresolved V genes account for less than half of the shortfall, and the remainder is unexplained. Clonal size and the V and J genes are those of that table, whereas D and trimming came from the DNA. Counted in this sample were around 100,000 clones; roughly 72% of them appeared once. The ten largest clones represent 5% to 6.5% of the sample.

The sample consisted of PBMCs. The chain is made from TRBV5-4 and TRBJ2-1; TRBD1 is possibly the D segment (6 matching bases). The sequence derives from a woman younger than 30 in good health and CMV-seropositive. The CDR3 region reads CASMLNRVGEQFF. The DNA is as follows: TGTGCCAGCATGTTGAACAGGGTTGGTGAGCAGTTCTTC.